The 25 T cell receptor beta chains below all came from one sample that was sequenced in a study of blood T cell repertoires in COVID-19. Clones were sequenced by immunoSEQ multiplex PCR, and TCRdb holds only the in-frame ones, with some missing. The sample lists 6,000 to 9,500 clones; around 70% were seen once. The sample comprised peripheral blood. The receptors were sampled from a human donor in a cohort sampled during active COVID-19.

The chain recombines TRBV6-5 with TRBJ1-1; the D is unclear. V shed 0 bases and J shed 0 bases, with 11 bases lying between them. The CDR3 is 16 residues long. CDR1 and CDR2 from the germline V gene are MNHEY and SVGAGI. The CDR3 nucleotides read TGTGCCAGCAGTTACTCGGTTCGGTCCATGAACACTGAAGCTTTCTTT. Protein product: CASSYSVRSMNTEAFF.

This clone was seen once. The chain joins TRBV7-6 to TRBJ2-1; TRBD2 matches 7 bases. The J segment lost 2 bases and the V segment lost 1 base, leaving 5 bases of the junction unmatched. From germline, CDR1 is SGHVS and CDR2 FNYEAQ. This CDR3 is 16 amino acids long. Written as DNA, the CDR3 is TGTGCCAGCAGCTTAGTTGGCGGGGGAGCCTACAATGAGCAGTTCTTC. This encodes CASSLVGGGAYNEQFF.

This chain links TRBV24-1 with TRBJ1-5; 9 nucleotides align to TRBD1. The CDR3 is 16 residues long. After removal of 4 bases from V and 6 bases from J, the junction contained 9 bases not matched to a gene. Germline assignment: CDR1 KGHDR and CDR2 SFDVKD. CDR3 DNA: TGTGCCACCAGTGACAATACAGGGGGCCTGGCTCAGCCCCAGCATTTT. Encoded protein: CATSDNTGGLAQPQHF.

This chain connects TRBV13 to TRBJ2-7; TRBD2 is a possible D gene (6 bases). V lost 0 bases to trimming and J lost 5 bases, with 11 bases between them. Germline values: CDR1 PRHDT, CDR2 FYEKMQ (reference sequence). This CDR3 comprises 14 residues. This CDR3 is CASSLGGSINEQYF. Written as DNA, the CDR3 is TGTGCCAGCAGCTTAGGCGGGAGTATCAACGAGCAGTACTTC.

V is TRBV4-3 and J is TRBJ2-7, with D unresolved. CDR1 and CDR2 (germline): LGHNA, YSLEER. This CDR3 comprises 13 residues. V lost 1 base, J lost 4 bases, and 8 bases lay in between. This CDR3 is CASSQGEAYEQYF. Here the CDR3 DNA reads TGCGCCAGCAGCCAAGGAGAAGCTTACGAGCAGTACTTC.

This chain connects TRBV19 to TRBJ1-2; 7 bases are shared with TRBD1. V lost 5 bases and J lost 4; bases outside the gene matches: 7. The CDR3 is 14 amino acids. Germline V gene lookup returns CDR1 LNHDA and CDR2 SQIVND (reference sequence). CDR3 loop: CASSSGGTSYGYTF. Here the CDR3 DNA reads TGTGCCAGTAGTTCAGGGGGAACGAGCTATGGCTACACCTTC.

CDR3 protein: CASSPRGQGNYGYTF. As DNA, the CDR3 is TGTGCCAGCTCACCACGAGGACAGGGTAACTATGGCTACACCTTC. This chain links TRBV18 with TRBJ1-2; 8 bases fit TRBD1. The CDR3 covers 15 residues. Germline V gene lookup returns CDR1 KGHSH and CDR2 LQKENI. V trimming: 1 base; J trimming: 1 base; junction bases outside the gene matches: 2.

The chain links TRBV5-4 to TRBJ2-5, with 7 bases identical to TRBD2. The CDR3 consists of 14 residues. CDR1 is SGHNT and CDR2 is YYREEE in the germline V gene (reference sequence). V trimming: 1 base; J trimming: 4 bases; junction bases outside the gene matches: 4. The CDR3 coding sequence is TGTGCCAGCAGCTTGAAGGGAGGGACAGAGACCCAGTACTTC. It yields the protein CASSLKGGTETQYF. The entire variable domain, with the rest obtained from reference TRBV5-4 and TRBJ2-5, is as follows: ETGVTQSPTHLIKTRGQQVTLRCSSQSGHNTVSWYQQALGQGPQFIFQYYREEENGRGNFPPRFSGLQFPNYSSELNVNALELDDSALYLCASSLKGGTETQYFGPGTRLLVL.

The chain joins TRBV5-6 to TRBJ2-5, with D perhaps TRBD2 (6 bases). Trimming took 5 bases from V and 5 from J, leaving 10 bases between them. CDR3 length: 12 residues. CDR1 and CDR2 (germline): SGHDT, YYEEEE. CDR3 amino acids: CASSYGGETQYF. CDR3 DNA sequence: TGTGCCAGCAGTTATGGGGGGGAGACCCAGTACTTC.

There are a few counts of this clone. The chain employs TRBV12-3 or TRBV12-4 and TRBJ1-2, with D possibly being TRBD1 (5 bases). The length of the CDR3 is 12 residues. Trimming cost V 6 bases and J 4 bases, with 9 bases left between them. The CDR3 sequence is CASSPTGYGYTF. The CDR3 nucleotides read TGTGCCAGCAGCCCAACAGGCTATGGCTACACCTTC.

In this sample, this clone turned up once. V is TRBV12-3 or TRBV12-4 and J is TRBJ2-7, with 9 bases fitting TRBD2. The CDR3 covers 13 residues. V shed 8 bases and J 6 bases; nucleotides not matched to a gene: 8. In DNA form, the CDR3 reads TGTGCCAGCGGCTCTAGCGGGAATTTCGAGCAGTACTTC. It is translated as CASGSSGNFEQYF.

This rearrangement joins TRBV24-1 to TRBJ1-1; D not certain. Germline V gene lookup returns CDR1 KGHDR and CDR2 SFDVKD. CDR3 size: 13 residues. Trimming removed 5 bases at V and 2 bases at J, with 8 bases between. This chain's CDR3 is CATSGGVNTEAFF. In nucleotides, the CDR3 is TGTGCCACCAGTGGCGGGGTAAACACTGAAGCTTTCTTT.

This chain links TRBV4-1 with TRBJ1-3; the match to TRBD1 covers 8 bases. Germline-derived CDR1 and CDR2 are MGHRA and YSYEKL. The CDR3 runs 15 residues. Trimming removed 1 base from V and 2 bases from J; junction bases left unmatched: 1. Here the CDR3 reads CASSQGTGTGNTIYF. The CDR3 DNA reads as TGCGCCAGCAGCCAAGGGACAGGGACTGGAAACACCATATATTTT.

V usage is TRBV9 and J usage is TRBJ2-3; the match to TRBD2 covers 10 bases. Looked up from germline, CDR1 is SGDLS and CDR2 is YYNGEE. This CDR3 has 15 amino acids. The trim removed 4 bases at V and 0 bases at J, leaving 2 bases unmatched. Written as DNA, the CDR3 is TGTGCCAGCAGCCTGGGACTAGCGAGCACAGATACGCAGTATTTT. Translation gives CASSLGLASTDTQYF.

The chain has TRBV29-1 and TRBJ2-7; the match to TRBD2 covers 7 bases. The CDR3 runs to 14 residues. Unmatched junction bases numbered 5, after V lost 1 base and J lost 2 bases. CDR1 is SQVTM, CDR2 ANQGSEA, per germline. The CDR3 is CSVEVGGPPYEQYF. CDR3 DNA: TGCAGCGTTGAAGTGGGAGGGCCGCCCTACGAGCAGTACTTC.

The chain carries TRBV6-2 or TRBV6-3 and TRBJ2-1, with 8 bases lining up with TRBD1. Trimming at V came to 5 bases and at J to 4 bases, leaving 10 bases not matched to a gene. The CDR3 has 16 amino acids. Per germline, CDR1 MNHEY and CDR2 SVGEGT. CDR3 bases: TGTGCCAGCAGTGGCCTATTACAGGGGGTATACAATGAGCAGTTCTTC. It encodes CASSGLLQGVYNEQFF.

The rearrangement links TRBV19 to TRBJ2-3; the D is unclear. Germline V CDR1 and CDR2: LNHDA, SQIVND (reference sequence). Between the trimmed V and J ends, which lost 0 bases and 2 bases, there was a span of 12 bases. This CDR3 has 16 residues. The CDR3 region has the DNA TGTGCCAGTAGTATAGATCTCAACTTATTCACAGATACGCAGTATTTT. Protein product: CASSIDLNLFTDTQYF. The full variable domain, completed using reference TRBV19 and TRBJ2-3, is DGGITQSPKYLFRKEGQNVTLSCEQNLNHDAMYWYRQDPGQGLRLIYYSQIVNDFQKGDIAEGYSVSREKKESFPLTVTSAQKNPTAFYLCASSIDLNLFTDTQYFGPGTRLTVL.

Regarding this clone: One junction end disagrees with the germline gene, perhaps due to a read error. The chain combines TRBV6-5 with TRBJ1-2; TRBD1 agrees at 9 bases. The CDR3 runs 11 residues. CDR1 MNHEY and CDR2 SVGAGI come from the germline V gene. This CDR3 is CASGGQGRLRF. The DNA for the CDR3 is TGTGCCAGCGGAGGACAGGGGCGGTTGAGATTC.

CDR3 region: CASSPLGGRFSYEQYF. CDR3 bases: TGTGCCAGCTCACCTCTCGGCGGGAGATTCTCCTACGAGCAGTACTTC. The chain couples TRBV18 to TRBJ2-7; 7 bases agree with TRBD2. V trimming: 3 bases; J trimming: 0 bases; junction bases outside the gene matches: 8. The length of the CDR3 is 16 residues. From germline, CDR1 is KGHSH and CDR2 LQKENI.

This chain joins TRBV29-1 and TRBJ2-7; the match to TRBD2 covers 7 bases. The CDR3 length is 11 residues. J gave up 3 bases and V 4 bases, and 0 bases lay outside the gene matches. CDR1 and CDR2 (germline): SQVTM, ANQGSEA. In nucleotides, the CDR3 is TGCAGCGTTGCGGGGGGCTACGAGCAGTACTTC. Translating gives CSVAGGYEQYF.

The rearrangement joins TRBV5-6 to TRBJ2-2, with D perhaps TRBD2 (6 bases). Trimming took 7 bases from V and 1 from J, leaving 11 bases between them. The CDR3 sequence is 14 residues long. CDR1 SGHDT and CDR2 YYEEEE come from the germline V gene. The CDR3 here is CASGGKQNTGELFF. CDR3 coding DNA: TGTGCCAGCGGAGGGAAACAGAACACCGGGGAGCTGTTTTTT.

This clone came up a few times. The rearrangement links TRBV15 to TRBJ2-1, with a weak D call TRBD2 (6 bases). Germline V gives CDR1 LNHNV, CDR2 YYDKDF (reference sequence). The V end was cut by 6 bases, the J end by 5 bases, with 8 bases between. CDR3 length equals 12 residues. The DNA of the CDR3 is TGTGCCACCAGGACTAGAGACAATGAGCAGTTCTTC. Translating gives CATRTRDNEQFF.

CDR3 DNA: TGTGCCAGCAGGAGTCTAGCGGGAGGCGCTAGCACAGATACGCAGTATTTT. This translates into CASRSLAGGASTDTQYF. The rearrangement joins TRBV28 to TRBJ2-3; 11 positions match TRBD2. Per the germline V gene, CDR1 is MDHEN and CDR2 is SYDVKM. CDR3 length equals 17 residues. J gave up 0 bases and V 6 bases, and 8 bases lay outside the gene matches.

This clone was seen only a few times. Other nucleotide sequences from this sample produce the same CDR3. This chain links TRBV7-9 with TRBJ2-1, with 11 bases that match TRBD2. Unmatched junction bases numbered 3, after V lost 4 bases and J lost 4 bases. The CDR3 totals 15 residues. Germline assignment: CDR1 SEHNR and CDR2 FQNEAQ (reference sequence). The DNA of the CDR3 is TGTGCCAGCAGCTCGGGACTAGCGGAGTACAATGAGCAGTTCTTC. This translates into CASSSGLAEYNEQFF. The complete variable domain, with remaining parts taken from reference TRBV7-9 and TRBJ2-1, reads DTGVSQNPRHKITKRGQNVTFRCDPISEHNRLYWYRQTLGQGPEFLTYFQNEAQLEKSRLLSDRFSAERPKGSFSTLEIQRTEQGDSAMYLCASSSGLAEYNEQFFGPGTRLTVL.

The chain uses TRBV11-2 and TRBJ1-6; TRBD1 matches 9 bases. CDR3 length: 15 residues. Germline CDR1 SGHAT, CDR2 FQNNGV. The junction had 7 bases not matched to a gene; V was cut back by 1 base and J by 12 bases. The CDR3 reads CASSLVGQGLIPLHF. The CDR3 bases are TGTGCCAGCAGCTTAGTGGGACAGGGCCTAATACCCCTCCACTTT.